This TCR beta chain appears in the sequencing data of a study of T cell responses to AZD1222 COVID-19 vaccine. Study-level points and caveats: At baseline, just a handful of AZD1222 recipients tested seropositive. Among vaccine-associated CD4 TCRs, coverage spanned spike, with dominance at 160-218 and 743-854.

The CDR3 runs to 12 residues. Germline CDR1 and CDR2: LNHDA and SQIVND (reference sequence). To note about this clone: As yet, its antigen is unknown. The junction does not match germline at one end; this may be a read error.

Sequencing used immunoSEQ multiplex PCR; TCRdb keeps in-frame clones, though not all of them. The repertoire includes roughly 190,000 clones, approximately 95% of them detected once, and roughly 3.9% sits in the top ten. Source: peripheral blood, taken on day 0 of AZD1222 vaccination. The V call is TRBV19, the J call TRBJ2-1; D remains ambiguous. The clonotype was recovered from an adult in good health. CDR3 nucleotides: TGTGCCACGACTGGCTCCCACAATGAGCAGTTCTTC. Its protein product is CATTGSHNEQFF.